This T cell receptor beta chain was identified in a study of CD8 T cells in ankylosing spondylitis. Points from the study as a whole: Disease-linked clones reportedly concentrated significantly in matched ankylosing spondylitis synovial fluid. What seemed typical of ankylosing spondylitis blood was a TCR beta motif built from several highly homologous variants. Past studies reported some motif variants in reactive arthritis synovial fluid and blood.

With respect to this clonotype: No antigen is known for it.

The V gene end was trimmed by 5 bases and the J gene end by 1 base; junction bases not matched to a gene: 10. Germline CDR1 is MNHNS and CDR2 is SASEGT. There are 17 residues in the CDR3. Via MiXCR, TCRdb re-called the 5' RACE reads, giving one row per CDR3 protein. The sample consists of 100,000 to 150,000 distinct CDR3 sequences, approximately 9.7% of them appearing once. This chain connects TRBV6-1 to TRBJ2-2, with 7 bases identical to TRBD1. Sequences were obtained from blood, either unsorted or a sorted T cell fraction (not recorded which). This TCR was recovered from a male donor with ankylosing spondylitis or in good health (not recorded which). CDR3 region: CASSKVKTGKNTGELFF. In nucleotides, the CDR3 is TGTGCCAGCAGTAAAGTTAAGACAGGGAAGAACACCGGGGAGCTGTTTTTT.